A single T cell receptor beta chain is shown here with its context. What it recognizes is unknown. This CDR3 is 12 amino acids long. Germline V gives CDR1 SQVTM, CDR2 ANQGSEA. J gave up 4 bases and V 5 bases, and 3 bases lay outside the gene matches. This record comes from a study of response to subunit inactivated influenza vaccine. TCRdb recomputed calls from the RT-PCR reads with MiXCR, one row per CDR3 protein. The repertoire consists of 550,000 to 800,000 distinct CDR3 sequences, with approximately 14% occurring once and the leading ten covering approximately 10%. The study's findings and limits: Seasonal influenza vaccination, on each occasion, was suggested by the authors to recruit few new T cells.

The sequence was collected from a man between 45 and 60 years old who received an inactivated influenza vaccine. The genes are TRBV29-1 and TRBJ2-7; 9 nucleotides align to TRBD1. Specimen: PBMCs from blood, collected about 11 days after vaccination. Here the CDR3 reads CSVLGTGYEQYF. CDR3 nucleotide sequence: TGCAGCGTTCTCGGGACAGGGTACGAGCAGTACTTC.